This is a list of T cell receptor beta chains from one sample in a study of beta chain features in type 1 diabetes. The assay was immunoSEQ multiplex PCR, and TCRdb's table has in-frame clones only and misses some. Here the sample spans some 160,000 clones, roughly 9% being singletons. The sequenced material came from central memory CD4+ T cells from blood. The receptors shown here come from a woman under 40 with type 1 diabetes. Both conserved end residues are part of each CDR3. A D gene is named only where the DNA matches it firmly. A row's size may be missing; if present it is once, few, many or a size class.

v_gene	abundance	j_gene	d_gene	CDR3aa	CDR3nt
TRBV27	-	TRBJ2-1	TRBD1	CASLNRGNNEQFF	TGTGCCAGTTTAAACAGGGGTAACAATGAGCAGTTCTTC
TRBV9	few	TRBJ2-1	-	CASSYLNSGHEQFF	TGTGCCAGCAGCTACCTAAATTCAGGCCATGAGCAGTTCTTC
TRBV9	few	TRBJ2-1	TRBD1	CASNNRDRGNEQFF	TGTGCCAGCAACAACCGGGACAGGGGGAATGAGCAGTTCTTC
TRBV19	-	TRBJ2-4	TRBD1	CASSPSGTGKNIQYF	TGTGCCAGTAGCCCTTCCGGGACAGGGAAAAACATTCAGTACTTC
TRBV30	-	TRBJ2-5	TRBD2	CAWSRREGGTQYF	TGTGCCTGGAGTAGGCGGGAGGGGGGGACCCAGTACTTC
TRBV28	-	TRBJ2-7	-	CASSSGQGYYEQYF	TGTGCCAGCTCCTCTGGCCAGGGCTACTACGAGCAGTACTTC
TRBV11-3	-	TRBJ2-7	TRBD1	CASSPGTGGREQYF	TGTGCCAGCAGCCCCGGGACAGGGGGACGCGAGCAGTACTTC
TRBV5-1	few	TRBJ2-3	TRBD1	CASSLSTGSDTQYF	TGCGCCAGCAGCTTATCGACAGGGTCAGATACGCAGTATTTT
TRBV10-2	few	TRBJ2-6	-	CASSDPGAGANVLTF	TGCGCCAGCAGTGATCCGGGGGCTGGGGCCAACGTCCTGACTTTC
TRBV7-3	-	TRBJ2-7	TRBD2	CASSPGGVSYEQYF	TGTGCCAGCAGCCCGGGGGGAGTCTCCTACGAGCAGTACTTC
TRBV5-8	-	TRBJ2-1	-	CASRFFTGLMGNEQFF	TGTGCCAGCAGATTCTTTACAGGGCTAATGGGGAATGAGCAGTTCTTC
TRBV5-1	few	TRBJ2-3	-	CASSLGTDRGTDTQYF	TGCGCCAGCAGCTTGGGGACAGATAGGGGCACAGATACGCAGTATTTT
TRBV5-6	few	TRBJ2-3	TRBD1	CASSRTGPDTQYF	TGTGCCAGCAGTCGGACAGGGCCAGATACGCAGTATTTT
TRBV6-5	few	TRBJ2-3	TRBD2	CASSYSPGRADTQYF	TGTGCCAGCAGTTACTCCCCCGGGAGGGCAGATACGCAGTATTTT
TRBV29-1	medium-sized	TRBJ2-2	-	CSVTTGGAGELFF	TGCAGCGTTACCACAGGGGGGGCCGGGGAGCTGTTTTTT
TRBV18	few	TRBJ2-1	TRBD2	CASSRGLAGANEQFF	TGTGCCAGCTCACGGGGACTAGCGGGAGCGAATGAGCAGTTCTTC
TRBV7-2	few	TRBJ2-5	TRBD2	CASSTGSGRAETQYF	TGTGCCAGCAGCACAGGCAGCGGGAGGGCAGAGACCCAGTACTTC
TRBV28	few	TRBJ2-1	-	CASSLYKREQFF	TGTGCCAGCAGTTTATATAAGCGGGAGCAGTTCTTC
TRBV11-2	few	TRBJ2-1	-	CASSHNQPGLGYNEQFF	TGTGCCAGCAGCCACAACCAACCGGGACTGGGTTACAATGAGCAGTTCTTC
TRBV6-5	-	TRBJ2-3	TRBD2	CASSYSNAGVDTQYF	TGTGCCAGCAGTTACTCGAATGCGGGGGTAGATACGCAGTATTTT
TRBV7-3	-	TRBJ2-1	-	CASSLNPVLVYNEQFF	TGTGCCAGCAGCTTAAACCCCGTGCTAGTCTACAATGAGCAGTTCTTC
TRBV21-1	-	TRBJ2-1	-	CASRLWRENGNEQFF	TGTGCCAGCAGGCTGTGGCGGGAGAACGGAAATGAGCAGTTCTTC
TRBV19	few	TRBJ1-2	-	CASSIDRNRVNYGYTF	TGTGCCAGTAGTATAGATCGGAACAGGGTTAACTATGGCTACACCTTC
TRBV19	few	TRBJ1-5	TRBD1	CASRSRTGDQPQHF	TGTGCCAGTAGGAGCAGGACAGGGGATCAGCCCCAGCATTTT
TRBV9	few	TRBJ2-1	-	CASSVVEANEQFF	TGTGCCAGCAGCGTAGTTGAAGCGAATGAGCAGTTCTTC
TRBV12-5	-	TRBJ1-2	-	CASGSHLRGGSIYGYTF	TGTGCTAGTGGTTCCCATCTTCGTGGGGGGTCGATCTATGGCTACACCTTC
TRBV27	few	TRBJ2-2	-	CASSLDTYTGELFF	TGTGCCAGCAGTTTGGACACTTACACCGGGGAGCTGTTTTTT
TRBV30	-	TRBJ2-7	-	CAWSRTVPYEQYF	TGTGCCTGGAGCCGGACAGTGCCCTACGAGCAGTACTTC
TRBV29-1	-	TRBJ2-7	TRBD2	CSVQLAGQEQYF	TGCAGCGTCCAATTAGCGGGCCAAGAGCAGTACTTC
TRBV2	few	TRBJ2-1	-	CASNYRGPGGGNNEQFF	TGTGCCAGCAATTACAGGGGGCCTGGCGGGGGGAACAATGAGCAGTTCTTC
TRBV2	-	TRBJ2-7	-	CASSELRASYEQYF	TGTGCCAGCAGTGAACTCAGGGCCTCCTACGAGCAGTACTTC
TRBV29-1	few	TRBJ2-4	-	CSVEDREQGIAKNIQYF	TGCAGCGTTGAAGATCGAGAACAGGGTATAGCCAAAAACATTCAGTACTTC